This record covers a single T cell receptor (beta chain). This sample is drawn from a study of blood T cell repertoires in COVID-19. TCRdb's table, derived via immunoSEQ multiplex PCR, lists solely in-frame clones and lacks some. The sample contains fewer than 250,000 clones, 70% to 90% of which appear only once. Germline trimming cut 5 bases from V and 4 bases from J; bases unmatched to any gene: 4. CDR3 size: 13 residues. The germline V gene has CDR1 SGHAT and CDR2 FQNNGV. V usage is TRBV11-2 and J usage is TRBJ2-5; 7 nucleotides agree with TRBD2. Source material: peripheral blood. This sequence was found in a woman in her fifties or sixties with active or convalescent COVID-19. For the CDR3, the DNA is TGTGCCAGCAGCGGGTCTAGCGGAGAGACCCAGTACTTC. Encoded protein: CASSGSSGETQYF.